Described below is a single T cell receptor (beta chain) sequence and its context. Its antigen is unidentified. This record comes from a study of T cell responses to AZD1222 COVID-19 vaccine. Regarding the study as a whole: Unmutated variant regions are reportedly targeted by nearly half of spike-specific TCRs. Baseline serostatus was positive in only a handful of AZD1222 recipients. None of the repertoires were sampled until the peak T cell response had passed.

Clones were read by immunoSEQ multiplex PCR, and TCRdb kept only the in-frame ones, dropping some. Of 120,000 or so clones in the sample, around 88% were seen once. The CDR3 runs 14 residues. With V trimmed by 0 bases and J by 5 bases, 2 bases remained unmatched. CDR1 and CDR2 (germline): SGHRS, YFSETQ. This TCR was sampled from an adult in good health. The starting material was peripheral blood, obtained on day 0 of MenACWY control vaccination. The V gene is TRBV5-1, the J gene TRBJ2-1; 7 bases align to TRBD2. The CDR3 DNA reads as TGCGCCAGCAGCTTGGAGGGAGGGAACAATGAGCAGTTCTTC. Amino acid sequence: CASSLEGGNNEQFF.